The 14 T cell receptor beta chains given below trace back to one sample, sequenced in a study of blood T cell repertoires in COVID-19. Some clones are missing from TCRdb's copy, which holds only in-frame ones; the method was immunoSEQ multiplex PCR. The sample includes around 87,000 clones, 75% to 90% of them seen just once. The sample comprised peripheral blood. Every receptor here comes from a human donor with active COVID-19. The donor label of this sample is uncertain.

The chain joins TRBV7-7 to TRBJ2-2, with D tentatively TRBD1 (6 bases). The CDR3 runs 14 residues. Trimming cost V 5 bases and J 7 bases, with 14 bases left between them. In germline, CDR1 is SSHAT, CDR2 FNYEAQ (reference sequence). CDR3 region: CASSPGAGHGELFF. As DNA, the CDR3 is TGTGCCAGCAGCCCAGGGGCGGGTCACGGGGAGCTGTTTTTT.

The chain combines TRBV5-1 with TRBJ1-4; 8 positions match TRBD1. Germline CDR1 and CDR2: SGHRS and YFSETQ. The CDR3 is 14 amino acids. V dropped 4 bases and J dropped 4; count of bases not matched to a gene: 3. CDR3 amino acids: CASSRTGFNEKLFF. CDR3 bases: TGCGCCAGCAGCAGGACAGGGTTTAATGAAAAACTGTTTTTT.

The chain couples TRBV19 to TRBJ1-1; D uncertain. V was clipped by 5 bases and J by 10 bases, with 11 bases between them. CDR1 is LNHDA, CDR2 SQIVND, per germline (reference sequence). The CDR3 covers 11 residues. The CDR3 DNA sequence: TGTGCCAGTAGTGAATTGACGGGAGCTTTCTTT. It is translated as CASSELTGAFF.

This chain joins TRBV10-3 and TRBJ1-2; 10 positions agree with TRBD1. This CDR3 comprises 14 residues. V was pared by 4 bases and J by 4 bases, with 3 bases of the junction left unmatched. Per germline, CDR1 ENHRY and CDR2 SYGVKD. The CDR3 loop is CAISGRDRGYGYTF. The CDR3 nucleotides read TGTGCCATCAGTGGCAGGGACAGGGGCTATGGCTACACCTTC.

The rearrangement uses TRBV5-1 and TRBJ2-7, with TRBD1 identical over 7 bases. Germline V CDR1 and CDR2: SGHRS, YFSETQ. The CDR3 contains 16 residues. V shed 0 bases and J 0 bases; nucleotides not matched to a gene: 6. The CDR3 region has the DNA TGCGCCAGCAGCTTGGTAGGTCCAGGGGGCTCCTACGAGCAGTACTTC. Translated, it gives CASSLVGPGGSYEQYF.

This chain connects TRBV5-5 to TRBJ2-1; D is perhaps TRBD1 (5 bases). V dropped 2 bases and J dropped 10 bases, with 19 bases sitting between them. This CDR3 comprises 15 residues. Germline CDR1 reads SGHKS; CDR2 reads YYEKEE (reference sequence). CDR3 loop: CASSFQSYSGIEQFF. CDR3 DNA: TGTGCCAGCAGCTTCCAATCTTATTCAGGGATAGAGCAGTTCTTC.

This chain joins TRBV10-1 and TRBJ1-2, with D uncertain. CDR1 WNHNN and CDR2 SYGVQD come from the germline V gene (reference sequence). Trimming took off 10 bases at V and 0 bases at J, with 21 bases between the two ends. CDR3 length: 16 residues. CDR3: CANITRRVHTNYGYTF. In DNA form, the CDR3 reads TGCGCCAACATAACCCGTCGGGTCCATACTAACTATGGCTACACCTTC.

Written as DNA, the CDR3 is TGTGCCAGCAGCTCACCCAGAGGGGGACTAGGCTACACAGATACGCAGTATTTT. Translating gives CASSSPRGGLGYTDTQYF. The chain has TRBV5-4 and TRBJ2-3; TRBD2 agrees at 8 bases. Germline V gene lookup returns CDR1 SGHNT and CDR2 YYREEE (reference sequence). The length of the CDR3 is 18 residues. The V segment lost 3 bases and the J segment 2 bases; nucleotides outside the gene matches: 14.

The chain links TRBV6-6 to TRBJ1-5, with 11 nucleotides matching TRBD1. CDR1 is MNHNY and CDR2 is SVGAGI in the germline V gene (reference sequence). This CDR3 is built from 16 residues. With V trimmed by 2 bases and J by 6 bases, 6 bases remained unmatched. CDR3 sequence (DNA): TGTGCCAGCAGTTACCGGACAGGGGGCGGCGGTCAGCCCCAGCATTTT. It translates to CASSYRTGGGGQPQHF.

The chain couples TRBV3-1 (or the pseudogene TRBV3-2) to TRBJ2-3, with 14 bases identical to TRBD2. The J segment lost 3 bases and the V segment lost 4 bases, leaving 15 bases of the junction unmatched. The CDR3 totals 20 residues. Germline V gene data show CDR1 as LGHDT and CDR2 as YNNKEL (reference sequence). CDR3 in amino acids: CASSPRSRTGLAGGTDTQYF. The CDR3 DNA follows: TGTGCCAGCAGCCCAAGATCGAGAACCGGACTAGCGGGGGGTACAGATACGCAGTATTTT.

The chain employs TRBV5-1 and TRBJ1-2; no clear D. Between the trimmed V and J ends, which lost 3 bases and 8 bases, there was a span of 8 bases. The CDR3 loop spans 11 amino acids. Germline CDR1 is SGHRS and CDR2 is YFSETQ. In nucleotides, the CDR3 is TGCGCCAGCAGCTCAACCGGGGGCTACACCTTC. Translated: CASSSTGGYTF.

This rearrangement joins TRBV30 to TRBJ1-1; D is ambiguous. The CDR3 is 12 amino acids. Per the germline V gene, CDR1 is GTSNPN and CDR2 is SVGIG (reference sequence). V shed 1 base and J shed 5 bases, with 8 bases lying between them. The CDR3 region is CAWSDILTEAFF. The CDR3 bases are TGTGCCTGGAGTGACATCCTGACTGAAGCTTTCTTT.

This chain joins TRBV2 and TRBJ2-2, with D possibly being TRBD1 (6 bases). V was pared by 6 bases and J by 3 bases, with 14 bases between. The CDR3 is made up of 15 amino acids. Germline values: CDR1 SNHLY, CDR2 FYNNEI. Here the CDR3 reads CASSLQGTYTGELFF. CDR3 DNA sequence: TGTGCCAGCAGCCTACAGGGAACGTACACCGGGGAGCTGTTTTTT.

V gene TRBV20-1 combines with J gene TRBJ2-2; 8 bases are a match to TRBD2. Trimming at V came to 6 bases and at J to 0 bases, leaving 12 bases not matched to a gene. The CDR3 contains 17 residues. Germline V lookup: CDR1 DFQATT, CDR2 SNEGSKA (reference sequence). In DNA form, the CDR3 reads TGCAGTGCCAGTAGTGGGTTTAGCGGGGCGAACACCGGGGAGCTGTTTTTT. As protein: CSASSGFSGANTGELFF.